This passage covers 25 T cell receptor beta chains from one sample sequenced in a study of tumor-infiltrating lymphocytes in primary liver carcinoma. Unsorted bulk tissue, 20-30 mg of it, served as the source for co-extraction of RNA and DNA. TCR beta cDNA was reverse-transcribed from roughly 520 ng of total RNA. The reaction used a constant-region primer and ProtoScript II reverse transcriptase. Researchers made the TCR beta libraries by running three nested multiplex PCR rounds with slightly modified ARM-PCR. Amplification in the first two PCR rounds was performed using TRBV1-TRBV30 forward primers and a C-beta reverse primer for roughly 9 cycles each. TCRdb re-derived calls from the multiplex PCR reads in MiXCR, one entry per CDR3 protein. The sample holds fewer than 90,000 distinct CDR3 sequences, about three quarters seen once. The sample comprised liver tumor tissue from sampling region 1. Described subset: tumor region T1, superior pole. The receptors were gathered from a man aged 35 to 55 with primary liver carcinoma and hepatitis B virus infection.

On this clonotype itself: One end of the junction is discordant with germline, which a read error may explain. The chain joins TRBV11-2 to TRBJ2-2, with D perhaps TRBD1 (6 bases). The CDR3 spans 13 residues. Per germline, CDR1 SGHAT and CDR2 FQNNGV. The CDR3 is CATGQGNAGEPFF. CDR3 in DNA: TGTGCCACGGGTCAGGGGAACGCCGGGGAGCCGTTTTTT.

The table lists this clonotype with many counts. The chain combines TRBV29-1 with TRBJ2-7; TRBD2 matches at 8 bases. Germline V lookup: CDR1 SQVTM, CDR2 ANQGSEA. This CDR3 comprises 12 residues. After removal of 4 bases from V and 6 bases from J, the junction contained 5 bases not matched to a gene. The CDR3 coding sequence is TGCAGCGTTGTTAGCGGGAACGGCGAGCAGTACTTC. It specifies CSVVSGNGEQYF.

Comments on this clonotype: The germline gene is not matched at one end of the junction; a read error may be the cause. The chain employs TRBV6-1 and TRBJ2-2, with D maybe TRBD2 (5 bases). CDR1 is MNHNS, CDR2 SASEGT, per germline. The CDR3 is 15 amino acids. The CDR3 sequence: CASNEGLGEAGELLF. The CDR3 DNA reads as TGTGCCAGCAATGAAGGGTTGGGAGAGGCCGGGGAGCTGTTATTT.

At least ten counts were recorded for this clonotype. The genes are TRBV29-1 and TRBJ2-7, with a possible D match to TRBD2 (6 bases). This CDR3 has 14 residues. Germline V CDR1 and CDR2: SQVTM, ANQGSEA. Trimming shortened V by 2 bases and J by 5 bases, and 16 bases separated the two germline ends. For the CDR3, the DNA is TGCAGCGTTGAATATATCGGCGGGGCGAACGAGCAGTACTTC. Protein product: CSVEYIGGANEQYF.

As to this clonotype: Likely a read error: the CDR3 ends without its conserved phenylalanine or tryptophan. The DNA is left out, because the CDR3 cannot be placed on it with certainty; the CDR3 is given as TCRdb lists it. The chain is built from TRBV12-3 or TRBV12-4 and TRBJ1-2; the D call in the table, TRBD1, was not verified against the DNA. The CDR3 has 11 residues if both end residues are counted. CDR3 residues: CASSYQGCCTL.

As concerns this clonotype: At one boundary the junction diverges from the germline segment, which might be a read error. The gene calls are TRBV13 and TRBJ1-2; perhaps TRBD1 as D (6 bases). The CDR3 runs to 14 residues. In germline, CDR1 is PRHDT, CDR2 FYEKMQ (reference sequence). CDR3 coding DNA: TGTGCCAGCGGCTACACGGGACACCCATATGACTACACCTTC. This gives the protein CASGYTGHPYDYTF.

The count of this clonotype is one. The junction and the germline gene differ at one end; a read error may be behind it. The CDR3 DNA reads TGTGTCAGCAGTCGTCCCGGGGCAGGGAGCTATGGCTACACCTTC. Amino acids: CVSSRPGAGSYGYTF. The V call is TRBV12-3 or TRBV12-4, the J call TRBJ1-2, with D possibly TRBD1 on 5 matching bases. The CDR3 covers 15 residues.

Points on this clonotype: At one of its ends the junction is not consistent with the germline gene, which may arise from a read error. The chain links TRBV6-1 to TRBJ1-1, with D possibly matching TRBD1 (5 bases). Germline V gives CDR1 MNHNS, CDR2 SASEGT. CDR3 length equals 14 residues. The CDR3 loop is CATRSGGVSTEAFF. The CDR3 DNA follows: TGTGCCACAAGATCGGGGGGTGTAAGCACTGAAGCTTTCTTC.

Remarks on this clonotype: The final CDR3 position lacks the conserved phenylalanine or tryptophan, pointing to a likely read error. No DNA is shown, since the ends of the CDR3 on it are uncertain; the CDR3 is the one TCRdb lists. The rearrangement links TRBV10-3 to TRBJ2-1. The CDR3 is 11 amino acids in total, end residues counted. In germline, CDR1 is ENHRY, CDR2 SYGVKD. CDR3 residues: CAIQGTDEQLS.

With regard to this clonotype: One junction end does not reproduce the germline sequence, and a read error may be involved. The V and J genes are TRBV5-8 and TRBJ2-1; TRBD2 might be the D (6 bases). The V gene's germline CDR1 is SGHTS and CDR2 YDEGEE. The length of the CDR3 is 13 residues. CDR3 in amino acids: CASSSRRDIGQFF. The CDR3 bases are TGTGCCAGCAGCTCCCGGCGGGATATAGGGCAGTTTTTC. Together with reference TRBV5-8 and TRBJ2-1, the CDR3 gives the full variable domain: EAGVTQSPTHLIKTRGQQATLRCSPISGHTSVYWYQQALGLGLQFLLWYDEGEERNRGNFPPRFSGRQFPNYSSELNVNALELEDSALYLCASSSRRDIGQFFGPGTRLTVL.

Comments on this clonotype: An end of the junction does not agree with germline; a read error may underlie this. V gene TRBV6-5 combines with J gene TRBJ2-7; 9 bases match TRBD1. Germline loops: CDR1 MNHEY, CDR2 SVGAGI. The CDR3 runs to 13 residues. The CDR3 spells CAGSTGQGREQYF. The CDR3, as DNA: TGTGCCGGCAGTACGGGACAGGGAAGGGAGCAGTACTTC.

This clonotype was seen just once. It is likely a read error, because the conserved phenylalanine at the end of the CDR3 is missing. This chain joins TRBV5-4 and TRBJ2-1, with 14 bases matching TRBD2. The CDR3 loop spans 18 amino acids. V was pared by 5 bases and J by 2 bases, with 9 bases of the junction left unmatched. Germline assignment: CDR1 SGHNT and CDR2 YYREEE (reference sequence). Here the CDR3 reads CASSQGLAGGEPYNEQFL. The CDR3 bases are TGTGCCAGCAGTCAAGGACTAGCGGGAGGTGAGCCCTACAATGAGCAGTTCCTC.

To note about this clonotype: A much bigger clone sits one base away, suggesting this may be a read error. V usage is TRBV19 and J usage is TRBJ1-1; TRBD1 might be the D (5 bases). The germline V and J ends were trimmed by 5 bases and 1 base, with 8 bases remaining between them. The germline V gene has CDR1 LNHDA and CDR2 SQIVND (reference sequence). The CDR3 consists of 13 residues. CDR3 protein: CASSQRGNTEAFF. The CDR3 region has the DNA TGTGCCAGTAGTCAAAGGGGGAACACTGAAGCTTTCTTT.

Regarding this clonotype: Germline is not matched at one junction end, which may reflect a read error. This chain joins TRBV25-1 and TRBJ1-4, with a weak D call TRBD1 (5 bases). The CDR3 has 15 amino acids. Germline V gene lookup returns CDR1 MGHDK and CDR2 SYGVNS. The CDR3 here is CACSPGQGRYEKVFF. DNA of the CDR3: TGTGCCTGCAGTCCGGGGCAGGGTAGATATGAAAAAGTGTTTTTT.

Of note for this clonotype: Compared with germline, one end of the junction differs, possibly owing to a read error. CDR3 amino acids: CANSPDQGAFDYGYTF. CDR3 nucleotides: TGTGCCAACAGTCCAGACCAGGGGGCGTTCGACTATGGCTACACCTTC. This chain uses TRBV4-1 with TRBJ1-2; 8 bases line up with TRBD1. Germline lookup yields CDR1 MGHRA and CDR2 YSYEKL. This CDR3 spans 16 amino acids.

Concerning this clonotype itself: Sequence at one end of the junction differs from germline and may be a read error. V and J are TRBV6-6 and TRBJ1-5, with no clear D. CDR3 length equals 15 residues. Germline lookup yields CDR1 MNHNY and CDR2 SVGAGI (reference sequence). The CDR3 sequence: CASTGLGLDNQPQHF. The CDR3 region has the DNA TGTGCTAGCACTGGCTTAGGGCTTGACAATCAGCCCCAGCATTTT.

A remark on this clonotype: Being one base from a much bigger clone, this may be a read error. The chain uses TRBV14 and TRBJ2-7; D remains unclear. CDR1 and CDR2 (germline): SGHDN, FVKESK. V lost 4 bases, J lost 4 bases, and 5 bases lay in between. The CDR3 spans 11 residues. CDR3 residues: CASSPRYEQYF. The CDR3 DNA sequence: TGTGCCAGCAGCCCCAGATACGAGCAGTACTTC.

On this clonotype: The junction differs from germline at one of its ends, possibly a read error. The CDR3 DNA follows: TGTGCCTGTAGTATGGTGACTAGCGTGTACAATGAGCAGTTCTTC. Its translation: CACSMVTSVYNEQFF. The rearrangement links TRBV19 to TRBJ2-1, with 8 bases matching TRBD2. CDR1 and CDR2 from the germline V gene are LNHDA and SQIVND (reference sequence). CDR3 size: 15 residues.

This chain joins TRBV7-8 and TRBJ2-1; D unclear. Germline CDR1 SGHVS, CDR2 FQNEAQ. The CDR3 is 16 residues long. Trimming removed 10 bases at V and 0 bases at J, with 19 bases between. For the CDR3, the DNA is TGTGCCATCAACTTACAAGCTCTGAGCTCCTACAATGAGCAGTTCTTC. Amino acids: CAINLQALSSYNEQFF.

Note on this clonotype: A much larger clone lies one base from this, so it may be a read error. J is TRBJ2-1 and V is TRBV7-9; 8 bases agree with TRBD1. The germline V gene has CDR1 SEHNR and CDR2 FQNEAQ (reference sequence). CDR3 length: 13 residues. CDR3 in amino acids: CAGSTQGDGEQFF. The DNA of the CDR3 is TGTGCCGGCAGTACACAGGGGGACGGGGAGCAGTTCTTC.

Notes on this clonotype: Germline and junction disagree at one end, which may indicate a read error. The chain couples TRBV5-4 to TRBJ1-2, with a possible D match to TRBD1 (6 bases). This CDR3 has 13 residues. The germline V gene encodes CDR1 SGHNT and CDR2 YYREEE (reference sequence). The CDR3 region is CASSVDSHYGYTF. In DNA form, the CDR3 reads TGTGCCAGCAGCGTGGACAGTCACTATGGCTACACGTTC.

The V and J genes are TRBV12-3 or TRBV12-4 and TRBJ2-7, with a possible D match to TRBD1 (5 bases). V lost 3 bases, J lost 11 bases, and 14 bases lay in between. The CDR3 sequence is 12 residues long. Here the CDR3 reads CASSFHGAVKYF. The CDR3 DNA follows: TGTGCCAGCAGTTTCCATGGGGCGGTAAAGTACTTC.

About this clonotype: A read error is possible here, since a much larger clone lies one base away. The genes are TRBV12-3 or TRBV12-4 and TRBJ2-2; 8 bases align to TRBD2. The CDR3 consists of 16 residues. For the CDR3, the DNA is TGTGCCAACAGTTGGCAGCTAGCGGGCTACACCGGGGAGCTGTTTTTT. Encoded protein: CANSWQLAGYTGELFF.

This clonotype was seen a handful of times. An end of the junction does not agree with germline; a read error may underlie this. The rearrangement uses TRBV11-2 and TRBJ2-1; TRBD2 is a possible D gene (5 bases). Germline V CDR1 and CDR2: SGHAT, FQNNGV. The CDR3 loop spans 12 amino acids. CDR3 sequence: CANSLAYNEQFF. The CDR3 region has the DNA TGTGCCAACAGCCTAGCATACAATGAGCAGTTCTTC.

The V call is TRBV11-2, the J call TRBJ1-1; 8 bases match TRBD1. Looked up from germline, CDR1 is SGHAT and CDR2 is FQNNGV. CDR3 size: 15 residues. CDR3 DNA: TGTGACAGTAATTCAATGCAGGGGGCGAATACTGAAGCTTTCTTT. It encodes CDSNSMQGANTEAFF. Combining the CDR3 with reference TRBV11-2 and TRBJ1-1 gives the whole variable domain EAGVAQSPRYKIIEKRQSVAFWCNPISGHATLYWYQQILGQGPKLLIQFQNNGVVDDSQLPKDRFSAERLKGVDSTLKIQPAKLEDSAVYLCDSNSMQGANTEAFFGQGTRLTVV.